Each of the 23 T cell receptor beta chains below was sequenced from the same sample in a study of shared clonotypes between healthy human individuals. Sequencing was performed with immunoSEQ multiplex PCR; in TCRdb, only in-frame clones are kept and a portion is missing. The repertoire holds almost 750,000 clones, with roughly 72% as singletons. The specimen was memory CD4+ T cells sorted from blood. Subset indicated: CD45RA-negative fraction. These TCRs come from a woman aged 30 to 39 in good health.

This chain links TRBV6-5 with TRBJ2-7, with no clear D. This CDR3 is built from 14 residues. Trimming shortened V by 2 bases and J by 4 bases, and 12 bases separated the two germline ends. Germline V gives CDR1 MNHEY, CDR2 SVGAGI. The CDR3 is CASSYRAQSYEQYF. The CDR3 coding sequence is TGTGCCAGCAGTTACCGAGCCCAAAGTTACGAGCAGTACTTC.

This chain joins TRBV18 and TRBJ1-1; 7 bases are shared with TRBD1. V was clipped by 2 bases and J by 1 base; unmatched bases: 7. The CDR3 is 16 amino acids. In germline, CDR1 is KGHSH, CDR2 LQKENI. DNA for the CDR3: TGTGCCAGCTCACCAAGGGACAGTACCCCGAACACTGAAGCTTTCTTT. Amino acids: CASSPRDSTPNTEAFF.

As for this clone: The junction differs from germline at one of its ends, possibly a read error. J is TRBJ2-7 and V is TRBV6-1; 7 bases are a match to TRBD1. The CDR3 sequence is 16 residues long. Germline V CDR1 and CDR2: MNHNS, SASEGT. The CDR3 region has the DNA TGTGCCAGCAGTGAAGGGAGTTGGGGGACCCCGGGACAGATAATTTTC. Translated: CASSEGSWGTPGQIIF.

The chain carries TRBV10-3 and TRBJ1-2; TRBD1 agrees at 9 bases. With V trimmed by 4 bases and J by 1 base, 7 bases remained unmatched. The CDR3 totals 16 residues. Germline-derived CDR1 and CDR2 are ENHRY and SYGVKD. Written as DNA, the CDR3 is TGTGCCATCAGTGCGGGGACAGGGACTCATAACTATGGCTACACCTTC. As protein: CAISAGTGTHNYGYTF.

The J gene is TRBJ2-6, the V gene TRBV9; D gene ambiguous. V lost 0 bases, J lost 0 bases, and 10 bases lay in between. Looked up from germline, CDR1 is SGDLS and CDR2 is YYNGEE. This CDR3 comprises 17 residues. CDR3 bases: TGTGCCAGCAGCGTAGATCGACACCTCTCTGGGGCCAACGTCCTGACTTTC. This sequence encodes CASSVDRHLSGANVLTF.

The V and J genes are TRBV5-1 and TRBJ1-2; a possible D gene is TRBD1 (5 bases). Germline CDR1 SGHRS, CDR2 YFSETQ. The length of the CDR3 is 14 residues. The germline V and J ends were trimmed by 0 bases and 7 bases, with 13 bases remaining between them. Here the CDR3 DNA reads TGCGCCAGCAGCTTGGCCTTGGGGGACGTTGGCTACACCTTC. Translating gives CASSLALGDVGYTF. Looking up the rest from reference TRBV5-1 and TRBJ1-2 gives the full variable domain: KAGVTQTPRYLIKTRGQQVTLSCSPISGHRSVSWYQQTPGQGLQFLFEYFSETQRNKGNFPGRFSGRQFSNSRSEMNVSTLELGDSALYLCASSLALGDVGYTFGSGTRLTVV.

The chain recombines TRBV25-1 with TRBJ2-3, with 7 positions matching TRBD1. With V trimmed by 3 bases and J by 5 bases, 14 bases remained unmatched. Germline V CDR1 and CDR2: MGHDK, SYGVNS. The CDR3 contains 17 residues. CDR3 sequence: CASSDDSYRDRLDTQYF. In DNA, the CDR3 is TGTGCCAGCAGTGATGACAGTTACCGGGACAGACTAGATACGCAGTATTTT.

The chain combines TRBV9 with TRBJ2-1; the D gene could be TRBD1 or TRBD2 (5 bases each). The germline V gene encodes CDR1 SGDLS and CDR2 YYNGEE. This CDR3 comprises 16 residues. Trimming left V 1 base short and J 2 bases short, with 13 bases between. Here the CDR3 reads CASSVSSFRAYNEQFF. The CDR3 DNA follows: TGTGCCAGCAGCGTATCTAGCTTCAGGGCCTACAATGAGCAGTTCTTC. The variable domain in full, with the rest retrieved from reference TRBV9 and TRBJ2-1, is DSGVTQTPKHLITATGQRVTLRCSPRSGDLSVYWYQQSLDQGLQFLIQYYNGEERAKGNILERFSAQQFPDLHSELNLSSLELGDSALYFCASSVSSFRAYNEQFFGPGTRLTVL.

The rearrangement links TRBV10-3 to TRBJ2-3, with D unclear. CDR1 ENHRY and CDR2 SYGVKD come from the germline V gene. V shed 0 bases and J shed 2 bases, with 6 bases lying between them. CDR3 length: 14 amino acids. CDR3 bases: TGTGCCATCAGTGAGTCTCCCCCCACAGATACGCAGTATTTT. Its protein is CAISESPPTDTQYF.

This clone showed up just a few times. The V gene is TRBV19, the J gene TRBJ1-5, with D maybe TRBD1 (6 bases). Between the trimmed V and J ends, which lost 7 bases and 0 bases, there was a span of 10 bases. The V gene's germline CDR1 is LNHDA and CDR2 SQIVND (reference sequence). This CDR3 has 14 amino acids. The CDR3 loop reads CASTGQISNQPQHF. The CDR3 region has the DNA TGTGCCAGTACCGGACAGATTAGCAATCAGCCCCAGCATTTT. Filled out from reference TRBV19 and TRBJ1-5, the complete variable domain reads DGGITQSPKYLFRKEGQNVTLSCEQNLNHDAMYWYRQDPGQGLRLIYYSQIVNDFQKGDIAEGYSVSREKKESFPLTVTSAQKNPTAFYLCASTGQISNQPQHFGDGTRLSIL.

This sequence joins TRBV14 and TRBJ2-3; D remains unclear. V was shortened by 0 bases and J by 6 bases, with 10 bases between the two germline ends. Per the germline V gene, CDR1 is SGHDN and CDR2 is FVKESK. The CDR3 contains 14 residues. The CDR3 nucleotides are TGTGCCAGCAGCCAAGATCACCTAGTTGATACGCAGTATTTT. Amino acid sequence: CASSQDHLVDTQYF. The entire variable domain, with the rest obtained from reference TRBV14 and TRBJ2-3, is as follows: EAGVTQFPSHSVIEKGQTVTLRCDPISGHDNLYWYRRVMGKEIKFLLHFVKESKQDESGMPNNRFLAERTGGTYSTLKVQPAELEDSGVYFCASSQDHLVDTQYFGPGTRLTVL.

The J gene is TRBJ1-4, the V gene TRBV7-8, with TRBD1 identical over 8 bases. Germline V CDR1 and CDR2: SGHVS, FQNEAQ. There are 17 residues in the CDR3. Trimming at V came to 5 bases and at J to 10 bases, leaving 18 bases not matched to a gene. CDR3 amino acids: CASSKAVWTGISPKLFF. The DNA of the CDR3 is TGTGCCAGCAGCAAGGCGGTTTGGACAGGGATTAGTCCAAAACTGTTTTTT.

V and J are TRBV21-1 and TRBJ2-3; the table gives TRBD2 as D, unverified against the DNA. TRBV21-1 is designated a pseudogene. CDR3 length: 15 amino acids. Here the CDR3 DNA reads TGTGCCAGCAAGGGACTAGCGGGAGTTTCAGATACGCAGTATTTT. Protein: CASKGLAGVSDTQYF.

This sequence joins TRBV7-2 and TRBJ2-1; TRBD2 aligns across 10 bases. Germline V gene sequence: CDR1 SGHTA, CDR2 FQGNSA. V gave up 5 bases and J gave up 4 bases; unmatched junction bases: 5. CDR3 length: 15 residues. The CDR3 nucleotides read TGTGCCAGCAGCAAGACTAGCGGGCAATACAATGAGCAGTTCTTC. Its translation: CASSKTSGQYNEQFF.

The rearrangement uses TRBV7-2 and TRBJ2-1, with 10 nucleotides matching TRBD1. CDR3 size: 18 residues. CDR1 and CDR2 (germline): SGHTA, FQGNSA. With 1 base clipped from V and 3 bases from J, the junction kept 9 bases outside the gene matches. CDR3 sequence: CASSLEPGQGPYYNEQFF. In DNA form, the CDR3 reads TGTGCCAGCAGCTTAGAACCGGGACAGGGGCCTTACTACAATGAGCAGTTCTTC.

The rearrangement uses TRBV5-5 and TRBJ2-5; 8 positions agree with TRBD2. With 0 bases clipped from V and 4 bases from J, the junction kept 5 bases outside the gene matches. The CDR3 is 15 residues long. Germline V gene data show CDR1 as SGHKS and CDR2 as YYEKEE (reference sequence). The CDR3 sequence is CASSLDGSGRETQYF. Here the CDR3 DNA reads TGTGCCAGCAGCTTGGACGGGAGCGGGAGAGAGACCCAGTACTTC. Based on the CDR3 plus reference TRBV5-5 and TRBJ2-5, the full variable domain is DAGVTQSPTHLIKTRGQQVTLRCSPISGHKSVSWYQQVLGQGPQFIFQYYEKEERGRGNFPDRFSARQFPNYSSELNVNALLLGDSALYLCASSLDGSGRETQYFGPGTRLLVL.

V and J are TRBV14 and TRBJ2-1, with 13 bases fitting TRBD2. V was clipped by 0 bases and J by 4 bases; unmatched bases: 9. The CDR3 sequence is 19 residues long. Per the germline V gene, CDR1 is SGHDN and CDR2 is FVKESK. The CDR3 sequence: CASSQDEHRLAGGYNEQFF. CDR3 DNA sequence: TGTGCCAGCAGCCAAGACGAGCACCGACTAGCGGGAGGTTACAATGAGCAGTTCTTC.

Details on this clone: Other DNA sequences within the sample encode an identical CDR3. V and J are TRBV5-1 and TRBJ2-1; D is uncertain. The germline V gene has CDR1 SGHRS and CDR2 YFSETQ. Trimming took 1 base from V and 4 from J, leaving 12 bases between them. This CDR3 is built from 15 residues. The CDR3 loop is CASSLSSSLYNEQFF. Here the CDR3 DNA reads TGCGCCAGCAGCTTGTCTAGTAGCTTATACAATGAGCAGTTCTTC.

CDR3 protein: CASRAGPRRYGYTF. CDR3 DNA: TGTGCCAGCAGAGCGGGACCCAGGCGGTATGGCTACACCTTC. V is TRBV28 and J is TRBJ1-2, with D possibly being TRBD1 (5 bases). Trimming pared 6 bases from V and 5 bases from J, leaving 16 bases between. Looked up from germline, CDR1 is MDHEN and CDR2 is SYDVKM. The CDR3 has 14 amino acids.

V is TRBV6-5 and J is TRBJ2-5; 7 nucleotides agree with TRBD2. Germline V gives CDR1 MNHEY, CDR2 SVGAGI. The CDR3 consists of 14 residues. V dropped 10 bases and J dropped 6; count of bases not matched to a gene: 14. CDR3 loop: CATSPVGGSKTQYF. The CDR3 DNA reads TGTGCCACCTCCCCGGTCGGCGGGAGTAAGACCCAGTACTTC.

CDR3 loop: CASRRQGTQYF. DNA of the CDR3: TGTGCCAGTAGGAGGCAGGGCACGCAGTATTTT. This chain links TRBV6-5 with TRBJ2-3; the D call may be TRBD1 or TRBD2 (5 bases each). The CDR3 totals 11 residues. V lost 9 bases, J lost 9 bases, and 13 bases lay in between. CDR1 and CDR2 (germline): MNHEY, SVGAGI.

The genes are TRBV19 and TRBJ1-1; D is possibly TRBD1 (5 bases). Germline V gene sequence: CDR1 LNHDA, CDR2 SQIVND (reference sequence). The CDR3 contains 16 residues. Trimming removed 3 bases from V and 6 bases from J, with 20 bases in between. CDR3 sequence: CASSMGWQGAGSEAFF. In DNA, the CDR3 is TGTGCCAGTAGTATGGGCTGGCAGGGAGCTGGGTCTGAAGCTTTCTTT.

The CDR3 reads CASSSGRAYEQYF. The CDR3 nucleotides read TGTGCCAGCAGTTCCGGGAGGGCCTACGAGCAGTACTTC. V gene TRBV6-5 combines with J gene TRBJ2-5; 8 nucleotides align to TRBD2. The DNA end favors TRBJ2-7, so the J call may be wrong. The germline V gene encodes CDR1 MNHEY and CDR2 SVGAGI. The CDR3 is 13 amino acids.